Listed below are T cell receptor beta chains from one sample, sequenced in a study of Graves' ophthalmopathy and Graves' hyperthyroidism. MiXCR, run by TCRdb on the multiplex PCR reads, gives a single entry per CDR3 protein. Here the sample spans roughly 500,000 distinct CDR3 sequences, 14% being singletons. Material: blood. All receptors derive from a woman under 40 with Graves' ophthalmopathy. The CDR3 runs from the conserved cysteine through the conserved F or W. Rows may omit the clone size; those that give it use once, few, many or a size class.

v_gene,j_gene,abundance,CDR3aa
TRBV29-1,TRBJ1-1,many,CSVEDRAPRAFF
TRBV6-1,TRBJ2-3,many,CASSEATGGTDTQYF
TRBV2,TRBJ1-1,many,CASSRRSHNTEAFF
TRBV6-1,TRBJ2-5,few,CASSRTGVLGETQYF
TRBV29-1,TRBJ2-7,many,CSVGTSVSYEQYF
TRBV2,TRBJ1-5,many,CANNDQGVQPQHF
TRBV7-3,TRBJ2-2,many,CASRQAGPGELFF
TRBV12-3/TRBV12-4,TRBJ2-5,many,CASSFTLGQETQYF
TRBV12-5,TRBJ2-7,many,CASGLDSYYEQYF
TRBV7-3,TRBJ2-7,few,CASSLTNLGEQYF
TRBV6-1,TRBJ2-7,NA,CASNGDPYEQYF
TRBV7-2,TRBJ2-7,many,CASSKGPGGSYEQYF
TRBV18,TRBJ2-5,few,CASSPPSGRRYF
TRBV9,TRBJ2-5,many,CASSSRTGTQETQYF
TRBV12-3/TRBV12-4,TRBJ1-2,many,CASSLVRTGRYGYTF
TRBV5-4,TRBJ1-1,once,CASSLGLMNSGTEAFF
TRBV20-1,TRBJ1-1,many,CSARDRKGNTEAFF
TRBV12-5,TRBJ1-1,many,CASGWGRQNTEAFF
TRBV27,TRBJ2-5,many,CASSSIKYQETQYF
TRBV11-2,TRBJ1-1,many,CASSLAHTVNTEAFF
TRBV2,TRBJ1-6,few,CASRLGGNSPLHF
TRBV20-1,TRBJ1-2,many,CSARIYGQLTNYGYTF
TRBV7-2,TRBJ2-3,NA,CASSLAQGGTDTQYF
TRBV12-5,TRBJ2-7,NA,CASVLGQGEFDYEQYF
TRBV6-5,TRBJ2-7,many,CASSYRDLYEQYF
TRBV11-2,TRBJ2-7,many,CASSRAGVSYEQYF
TRBV6-4,TRBJ1-1,many,CASSDQSRLMNTEAFF
TRBV6-1,TRBJ1-1,NA,CASSVRDSRNTEAFF
TRBV11-1,TRBJ1-1,many,CASSLAHTVKAEAFF
TRBV11-3,TRBJ2-7,many,CASRVGSYEQYF
TRBV7-2,TRBJ2-2,many,CASSKGTRVTGELFF
TRBV3-1,TRBJ1-1,NA,CASSQAGVKAFF
TRBV12-3/TRBV12-4,TRBJ1-5,many,CASSPAGDQPQHF
TRBV14,TRBJ1-2,many,CASSQDLAGKTDGYTF
TRBV5-5,TRBJ2-7,few,CASSPGTEHYEQYF
TRBV4-1,TRBJ1-2,many,CASSQDRWGNYGYTF
TRBV27,TRBJ1-2,many,CASHPWDRGRRGYGYTF
TRBV10-3,TRBJ1-1,NA,CAISEGAGFTEAFF
TRBV6-5,TRBJ1-2,many,CASSTGQNNYGYTF
TRBV24-1,TRBJ2-2,many,CATSATSHDTGELFF
TRBV25-1,TRBJ2-4,few,CASSENSGGAKNIQYF
TRBV20-1,TRBJ1-5,NA,CSASNRVNQPQHF
TRBV11-1,TRBJ2-7,many,CASSLGQDRFEQYF
TRBV4-2,TRBJ2-7,many,CASSQQFRGAHEQYF
TRBV4-1,TRBJ2-7,many,CASSQGWGDEQYF
TRBV28,TRBJ1-2,many,CASSPPGYYGYTF
TRBV7-2,TRBJ2-4,NA,CASSGRDRMYF
TRBV20-1,TRBJ2-5,NA,CSAHTGLAGGLQETQYF
TRBV4-1,TRBJ1-2,many,CASSREPGPNYGYTF
TRBV6-2/TRBV6-3,TRBJ1-2,many,CASSYTYGQNYGYTF
TRBV10-3,TRBJ1-1,many,CAISESVLGRRNTEAFF
TRBV6-1,TRBJ1-2,many,CASSDPQGVYGYTF
TRBV12-3/TRBV12-4,TRBJ2-7,many,CASRNSWDSYEQYF
TRBV30,TRBJ1-2,many,CAWRRQGSGYTF
TRBV28,TRBJ1-3,NA,CASSTNRLSGNTIYF